The following is a TCR beta chain sequence with its context. In this sample, this clone turned up a few times. Its target antigen remains unknown. The receptor originates from a mouse, and its gene names and germline sequences are accordingly murine. The read ends 4 residues shy of where the CDR3 ends; the end is completed using the germline J gene. The library relied on the immunoSEQ multiplex PCR assay. RNA was extracted from all samples and reverse transcribed into cDNA as template for TCR sequencing. First-strand cDNA was synthesized using SuperScript III with a 2:1 mix of oligo-dT and random hexamers. A synthetic immune receptor repertoire was used to measure amplification bias, and any remaining bias was corrected computationally. Libraries were sequenced on Illumina HiSeq using 60 bp reads that covered the CDR3 and were read from J toward V. The authors' analysis ran thus. After raw reads were preprocessed to remove errors, the CDR3 was defined following IMGT conventions as running from the conserved cysteine to phenylalanine. Clonality was computed as 1 minus the Shannon entropy, with the entropy normalized by log2 of the number of productive unique TCRs. Whether scalp clones were CD4 or CD8 was inferred by matching scalp TCRbeta sequences against CD4 and CD8 repertoires sorted from blood. TCRdb holds this immuneACCESS table with in-frame rearrangements only. Some clones are missing; in checked studies, unresolved V genes explain under half, and the rest has no known cause. D and trimming come from the DNA, and the V and J calls and clone size come from that table. The table for this sample lists around 100,000 clones, none of them counted only once. The ten largest clones capture roughly a fifth of the sample.

From the cysteine up to the phenylalanine, the CDR3 has a length of 14 residues. Shown are 30 bases from within the CDR3, in frame from base 1. The germline V gene (reference sequence) sets CDR1 to NSQYPW and CDR2 to LRSPGD. The data originate from a study of CD8+ T cells in alopecia areata (dated by TCRdb to 2016 to 2019). Regarding the research as a whole: Female C3H/HeJ recipients, about 7-10 weeks old, were grafted with skin from C3H/HeJ donors with spontaneous alopecia (roughly 6-13 months old). The RNA source kit depended on sample type: the PAXgene miRNA kit for fixed scalp, the miRNeasy kit for PBMCs, and the RNeasy kit for mouse skin. immunoSEQ multiplex PCR using 35 Vbeta forward primers and 13 Jbeta reverse primers was used to amplify TCRbeta CDR3 regions. Scalp clonality was compared among normal scalp (n=4), patchy alopecia areata scalp (n=8), and alopecia totalis/universalis scalp (n=8). High-throughput TCRbeta sequencing was used to examine T cell clonal expansion in alopecia areata in both the C3H/HeJ mouse model and human patients. In humans, TCRbeta sequencing was performed on scalp tissue and on sorted CD4+ and CD8+ peripheral blood T cells from healthy controls and from patients with patchy or totalis/universalis alopecia areata. What the authors observed across the whole study: Scalp TCR repertoire analysis is complicated because resident alphabeta T cells in normal human skin are also sequenced, whereas mouse skin is dominated by gammadelta T cells. Compared with mice, TCR sequences shared between patients were less clear, possibly partly because of HLA diversity across the patient population. Compared with normal scalp, lesional scalp, particularly in alopecia totalis/universalis, had higher clonality and more expanded CD8+ clones, which suggests antigenic drive.

Recombination joined TRBV1 with TRBJ2-1; TRBD2 is possibly the D segment (6 matching bases). The clonotype comes from a C3H/HeJ mouse with alopecia areata. The strain carries MHC haplotype H2-k. Sequencing input: lesional skin. The CDR3 here reads CTCSARGVKAEQFF. Partial CDR3 DNA: TGCACCTGCAGTGCACGGGGGGTGAAGGCT.